The clone carrying this T cell receptor (beta chain) was seen only once. The sample comes from a study of cytotoxic CD8 clonotypes in ibrutinib-treated CLL. V lost 5 bases, J lost 5 bases, and 8 bases stayed unmatched. This CDR3 region has 16 residues. Looked up from germline, CDR1 is SGHNT and CDR2 is YENEEA. The table came from immunoSEQ multiplex PCR; TCRdb's copy has only in-frame clones and leaves some out. This sample yields approximately 53,000 clones, of which 70% to 90% are seen a single time; over 20% belongs to the top ten. The chain uses TRBV11-3 and TRBJ2-5; 13 bases align to TRBD2. The starting material was PBMCs, obtained after 24 months of ibrutinib treatment. The TCR originated in a human donor with chronic lymphocytic leukemia. CDR3: CASSPGTSGILETQYF. The CDR3 DNA reads as TGTGCCAGCAGCCCAGGGACTAGCGGGATTCTTGAGACCCAGTACTTC.